This T cell receptor beta chain was documented in a study of PD-L1 blockade in urothelial cancer. Time point described: peripheral blood 6 weeks after treatment start. The V and J ends lost 5 bases and 2 bases respectively, with 16 bases between them. Germline V lookup: CDR1 LNHDA, CDR2 SQIVND (reference sequence). There are 15 residues in the CDR3. Only in-frame clones appear in the TCRdb table, and some are missing; sequencing was by immunoSEQ multiplex PCR. The table records 25,000 to 35,000 clones, 79% of them present only once. V usage is TRBV19 and J usage is TRBJ2-7; D not certain. The TCR was taken from a man in his 70s with urothelial cancer. The sequencing here drew on PBMCs, taken around atezolizumab (anti-PD-L1) treatment. DNA of the CDR3: TGTGCCAGTAGTGGGCTCCCGCACGGAACCTACGAGCAGTACTTC. Amino acids: CASSGLPHGTYEQYF. Variable domain in full (rest from reference TRBV19 and TRBJ2-7): DGGITQSPKYLFRKEGQNVTLSCEQNLNHDAMYWYRQDPGQGLRLIYYSQIVNDFQKGDIAEGYSVSREKKESFPLTVTSAQKNPTAFYLCASSGLPHGTYEQYFGPGTRLTVT.